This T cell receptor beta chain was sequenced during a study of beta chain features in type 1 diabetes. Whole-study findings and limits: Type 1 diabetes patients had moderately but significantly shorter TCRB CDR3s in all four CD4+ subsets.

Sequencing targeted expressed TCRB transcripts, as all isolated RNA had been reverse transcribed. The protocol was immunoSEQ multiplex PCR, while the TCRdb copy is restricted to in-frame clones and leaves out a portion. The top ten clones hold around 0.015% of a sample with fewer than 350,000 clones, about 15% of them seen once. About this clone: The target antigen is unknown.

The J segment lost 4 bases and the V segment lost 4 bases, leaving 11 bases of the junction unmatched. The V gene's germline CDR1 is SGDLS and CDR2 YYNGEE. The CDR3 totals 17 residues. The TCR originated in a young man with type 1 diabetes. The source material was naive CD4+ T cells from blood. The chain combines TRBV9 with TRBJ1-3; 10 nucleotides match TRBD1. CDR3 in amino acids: CASSRGRDRGSGNTIYF. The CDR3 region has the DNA TGTGCCAGCAGCCGGGGCCGGGACAGGGGATCGGGAAACACCATATATTTT.